One sample yielded the 19 T cell receptor beta chains listed below, sequenced in a study of beta chain features in type 1 diabetes. Isolated RNA was reverse transcribed in full, so expressed TCRB transcripts were sequenced. Some clones are missing from TCRdb's copy, which holds only in-frame ones; the method was immunoSEQ multiplex PCR. Of 400,000 to 450,000 clones in the sample, roughly 14% are singletons; the top ten hold roughly 0.038%. The sequencing input was naive CD4+ T cells from blood. These receptors came from a man aged 25 to 45 in good health.

This clone occurred a few times. The chain combines TRBV29-1 with TRBJ2-5; 7 nucleotides line up with TRBD2. The germline CDR1 and CDR2 sequences are SQVTM and ANQGSEA. The CDR3 totals 12 residues. V gave up 3 bases and J gave up 5 bases; unmatched junction bases: 3. CDR3 coding DNA: TGCAGCGTTGAGGAGGGAGGGGAGACCCAGTACTTC. Protein product: CSVEEGGETQYF.

This clone showed up just a few times. The J gene is TRBJ2-3, the V gene TRBV19, with 7 bases that match TRBD1. Germline values: CDR1 LNHDA, CDR2 SQIVND (reference sequence). Unmatched junction bases numbered 6, after V lost 7 bases and J lost 2 bases. The CDR3 is 14 residues long. In DNA form, the CDR3 reads TGTGCCAGTACCACAGGGGCCTCCACAGATACGCAGTATTTT. The encoded protein is CASTTGASTDTQYF.

This clone came up once. V and J are TRBV11-3 and TRBJ2-1; unclear D gene. Trimming left V 2 bases short and J 5 bases short, with 7 bases between. This CDR3 comprises 13 residues. CDR1 and CDR2 from the germline V gene are SGHNT and YENEEA. The CDR3 sequence is CASSLSVHNEQFF. The CDR3 region has the DNA TGTGCCAGCAGCTTATCCGTGCACAATGAGCAGTTCTTC.

The chain uses TRBV7-8 and TRBJ2-7, with 7 bases identical to TRBD1. This CDR3 has 14 residues. V dropped 1 base and J dropped 5; count of bases not matched to a gene: 5. Germline assignment: CDR1 SGHVS and CDR2 FQNEAQ. CDR3 sequence: CASSLGRTGDEQYV. CDR3 sequence (DNA): TGTGCCAGCAGCTTAGGCAGGACAGGTGACGAGCAGTACGTC.

This clone was seen a handful of times. Different DNA sequences within this sample yield the same CDR3. The chain joins TRBV5-1 to TRBJ2-5; D remains unclear. This CDR3 is built from 11 residues. The germline gives CDR1 SGHRS, CDR2 YFSETQ. V lost 5 bases and J lost 5, with 7 bases in between. The CDR3 loop is CASSVGETQYF. The DNA for the CDR3 is TGCGCCAGCAGTGTGGGGGAGACCCAGTACTTC. The whole variable domain, filled in from reference TRBV5-1 and TRBJ2-5, reads KAGVTQTPRYLIKTRGQQVTLSCSPISGHRSVSWYQQTPGQGLQFLFEYFSETQRNKGNFPGRFSGRQFSNSRSEMNVSTLELGDSALYLCASSVGETQYFGPGTRLLVL.

This clone was counted a few times. This rearrangement joins TRBV30 to TRBJ2-5, with 10 bases lining up with TRBD2. V lost 8 bases and J lost 4; bases outside the gene matches: 10. CDR3 length equals 14 residues. Looked up from germline, CDR1 is GTSNPN and CDR2 is SVGIG (reference sequence). The CDR3 DNA reads as TGTGCCGGTAGCGGGAGGACTGGGAGAGAGACCCAGTACTTC. Protein sequence: CAGSGRTGRETQYF. Supplemented by reference TRBV30 and TRBJ2-5, the full variable domain reads SQTIHQWPATLVQPVGSPLSLECTVEGTSNPNLYWYRQAAGRGLQLLFYSVGIGQISSEVPQNLSASRPQDRQFILSSKKLLLSDSGFYLCAGSGRTGRETQYFGPGTRLLVL.

This clone was picked up one time. The rearrangement joins TRBV5-6 to TRBJ1-2; the D is unclear. The CDR3 loop spans 11 amino acids. The V end lost 5 bases, the J end lost 5 bases, and 7 bases lay between the germline ends. Germline CDR1 and CDR2: SGHDT and YYEEEE. Here the CDR3 reads CASRGGYGYTF. CDR3 nucleotides: TGTGCCAGCAGGGGAGGGTATGGCTACACCTTC.

CDR3 sequence reads: CASSPVVGTSTDTQYF. The CDR3 region has the DNA TGTGCCAGCAGCCCCGTTGTGGGGACTAGCACAGATACGCAGTATTTT. This chain links TRBV7-9 with TRBJ2-3; D is possibly TRBD2 (6 bases). V was shortened by 5 bases and J by 0 bases, with 15 bases between the two germline ends. Looked up from germline, CDR1 is SEHNR and CDR2 is FQNEAQ (reference sequence). The CDR3 covers 16 residues. Full variable domain (remainder filled in from reference TRBV7-9 and TRBJ2-3): DTGVSQNPRHKITKRGQNVTFRCDPISEHNRLYWYRQTLGQGPEFLTYFQNEAQLEKSRLLSDRFSAERPKGSFSTLEIQRTEQGDSAMYLCASSPVVGTSTDTQYFGPGTRLTVL.

In this sample, this clone turned up a few times. The rearrangement uses TRBV13 and TRBJ2-5; 10 positions agree with TRBD2. V lost 5 bases, J lost 5 bases, and 17 bases stayed unmatched. Germline V gene sequence: CDR1 PRHDT, CDR2 FYEKMQ (reference sequence). This CDR3 has 18 residues. For the CDR3, the DNA is TGTGCCAGCAGCCCCGAAGTAGCGGGAGGAAGTGGAGAGGAGACCCAGTACTTC. This gives the protein CASSPEVAGGSGEETQYF.

This clone has more than one count but fewer than ten. The V and J genes are TRBV6-5 and TRBJ2-7, with TRBD1 as a possible D gene (5 bases). The CDR3 is made up of 12 amino acids. CDR1 and CDR2 from the germline V gene are MNHEY and SVGAGI. V lost 2 bases to trimming and J lost 3 bases, with 5 bases between them. The CDR3 is CASSYDSYEQYV. DNA for the CDR3: TGTGCCAGCAGTTACGACAGCTACGAGCAGTACGTC.

This clone was seen more than once but under ten times. The chain links TRBV29-1 to TRBJ2-3; D uncertain. With 4 bases removed from V and 2 bases from J, the gap between germline ends came to 13 bases. The germline gives CDR1 SQVTM, CDR2 ANQGSEA. The CDR3 is made up of 14 amino acids. CDR3 bases: TGCAGCGTTGGCTTGCGTCCCAACACAGATACGCAGTATTTT. Translation gives CSVGLRPNTDTQYF.

The J gene is TRBJ2-7, the V gene TRBV20-1, with D perhaps TRBD1 (5 bases). CDR1 is DFQATT and CDR2 is SNEGSKA in the germline V gene (reference sequence). This CDR3 spans 11 amino acids. Trimming cost V 7 bases and J 2 bases, with 9 bases left between them. The CDR3 DNA reads TGCAGTGGACAGACCACCTACGAGCAGTACTTC. It codes for CSGQTTYEQYF.

This clone was picked up a small number of times. The chain's CDR3 is CASSLTGVSEQYV. In DNA form, the CDR3 reads TGTGCCAGCAGCTTGACGGGAGTATCCGAGCAGTACGTC. The chain carries TRBV11-2 and TRBJ2-7, with a tentative D call TRBD2 (6 bases). Germline values: CDR1 SGHAT, CDR2 FQNNGV. The CDR3 has 13 residues. V was cut by 3 bases and J by 6 bases, with 12 bases left in between.

This chain connects TRBV19 to TRBJ1-2; TRBD1 agrees at 7 bases. The CDR3 spans 12 residues. The junction had 6 bases not matched to a gene; V was cut back by 9 bases and J by 5 bases. CDR1 and CDR2 (germline): LNHDA, SQIVND (reference sequence). The CDR3 region is CASQGGVYGYTF. CDR3 DNA sequence: TGTGCCAGCCAGGGGGGTGTTTATGGCTACACCTTC.

This clone was seen a handful of times. This rearrangement joins TRBV30 to TRBJ2-1; 8 bases are a match to TRBD2. V shed 2 bases and J 0 bases; nucleotides not matched to a gene: 12. The length of the CDR3 is 18 residues. Germline V CDR1 and CDR2: GTSNPN, SVGIG (reference sequence). DNA of the CDR3: TGTGCCTGGAGTTCGTCTCGGACTAGCTCTACCTCCTACAATGAGCAGTTCTTC. Translation gives CAWSSSRTSSTSYNEQFF.

V and J are TRBV27 and TRBJ2-1; possibly TRBD2 for D (5 bases). Germline V lookup: CDR1 MNHEY, CDR2 SMNVEV (reference sequence). This CDR3 spans 16 amino acids. V lost 4 bases and J lost 0, with 13 bases in between. CDR3 in amino acids: CASSSSDWSSYNEQFF. The CDR3 nucleotides read TGTGCCAGCAGTTCGTCGGACTGGAGCTCCTACAATGAGCAGTTCTTC.

The chain combines TRBV7-2 with TRBJ2-7; tentatively, D is TRBD1 (7 bases). The CDR3 spans 14 residues. V dropped 1 base and J dropped 3 bases, with 10 bases sitting between them. The germline gives CDR1 SGHTA, CDR2 FQGNSA. The CDR3 sequence: CASSLGGTVYEQYF. CDR3 in DNA: TGTGCCAGCAGCTTAGGCGGGACAGTCTACGAGCAGTACTTC.

CDR3 residues: CASSLYEGSEQFF. The CDR3 bases are TGTGCCAGCAGCTTGTATGAAGGGTCTGAGCAGTTCTTC. This chain connects TRBV5-4 to TRBJ2-1; no reliable D call. Germline assignment: CDR1 SGHNT and CDR2 YYREEE (reference sequence). V was cut by 1 base and J by 9 bases, with 11 bases left in between. The CDR3 extends over 13 amino acids.

This chain joins TRBV10-3 and TRBJ2-7; 9 bases map to TRBD2. The CDR3 is 15 residues long. Germline V gene sequence: CDR1 ENHRY, CDR2 SYGVKD. The V segment lost 9 bases and the J segment 0 bases; nucleotides outside the gene matches: 9. In DNA form, the CDR3 reads TGTGCCATTGGGACTGGGACTAGCCCCTCCTACGAGCAGTACTTC. It is translated as CAIGTGTSPSYEQYF.